The present T cell receptor (beta chain) was sequenced within a study of post-analysis software for immune sequencing data. For the study at large: Recorded subtypes: relapsing-remitting, secondary progressive, progressive-relapsing; some patients unannotated. The study's findings and limits: When the samples were clustered directly with F measure, those that had been prepared in the same batch showed strong co-clustering.

Every TCR beta cDNA library bore unique molecular identifiers. MiXCR was run by TCRdb on the PCR reads, yielding one entry per CDR3 protein. The sample yields about 540,000 distinct CDR3 sequences, around a third seen once. This clonotype has a handful of counts. Its antigen is currently unknown. The source is a girl between 2 and 17 years old with multiple sclerosis. The sequenced sample consisted of blood.

CDR3 nucleotides: TGCAGTGCGCCACCGGGACAGGGGCAGATTCACTCACCCCTCCACTTT. Protein product: CSAPPGQGQIHSPLHF. The chain couples TRBV20-1 to TRBJ1-6; TRBD1 matches 10 bases. V gave up 6 bases and J gave up 10 bases; unmatched junction bases: 15. The length of the CDR3 is 16 residues. Looked up from germline, CDR1 is DFQATT and CDR2 is SNEGSKA (reference sequence).